This is a list of T cell receptor beta chains from one sample in a study of blood T cell repertoires in COVID-19. The table came from immunoSEQ multiplex PCR; TCRdb's copy has only in-frame clones and leaves some out. In the table there are over 130,000 clones, over 60% of which are singletons. Sample: PBMCs or T cells enriched from blood (not recorded which). The receptors come from a woman in her fifties or sixties who had recovered from COVID-19. Both conserved end residues are part of each CDR3.

v_gene	j_gene	CDR3aa
TRBV11-3	TRBJ1-1	CASSVNRVTEAFF
TRBV9	TRBJ2-7	CASSVGTGAVHEQYF
TRBV5-4	TRBJ2-2	CASSPLGLAGANTGELFF
TRBV27	TRBJ1-1	CASSTGRETEAFF
TRBV18	TRBJ2-5	CASSPPILAGDQETQYF
TRBV3-1/TRBV3-2	TRBJ2-1	CASSQVLAGPNEQFF
TRBV12-5	TRBJ2-6	CASGPGQTYSGANVLTF
TRBV6-5	TRBJ2-7	CASSSRGQDLSGEQYF
TRBV2	TRBJ1-4	CASSEGQGTITEKLFF
TRBV6-5	TRBJ1-4	CASSRDRGNEWKLFF
TRBV18	TRBJ2-3	CANKRTESTDTQYF
TRBV5-1	TRBJ2-7	CASGDSQISYEQYF
TRBV28	TRBJ2-3	CASRWGHKDTQYF
TRBV5-1	TRBJ1-1	CASSTGTEAFF
TRBV3-1/TRBV3-2	TRBJ2-6	CASSPPEGAGANVLTF
TRBV5-1	TRBJ1-2	CASSLRTGGKSGYTF
TRBV19	TRBJ1-2	CASSIRGGRGKEAVYGYTF
TRBV7-9	TRBJ1-4	CASSLRQGAVLFF
TRBV3-1/TRBV3-2	TRBJ2-5	CASRPLGEETQYF
TRBV27	TRBJ2-7	CASSFLGREQYF
TRBV28	TRBJ1-1	CASRHAGGMNTEAFF
TRBV30	TRBJ2-7	CAWSVLNYEQYF
TRBV7-9	TRBJ1-6	CASSFSAGQRGSPLHF
TRBV15	TRBJ2-3	CATSRGQLTDTQYF
TRBV6-5	TRBJ2-7	CASGMVGQGFLEQYF
TRBV10-1	TRBJ1-1	CASRQGQNTEAFF